This TCR beta chain was captured by sequencing in a study of cytomegalovirus exposure and HLA in healthy donors. Findings of the study overall: Earlier results showed most TCR beta V segments being productive about 87% or about 30% of the time.

Of note for this clone: The antigen is unknown.

PCR was performed using 60 Vbeta and 13 Jbeta primers. Sequencing used immunoSEQ multiplex PCR; TCRdb keeps in-frame clones, though not all of them. Of some 170,000 clones in the sample, over 60% were seen once. V dropped 9 bases and J dropped 4 bases, with 9 bases sitting between them. This CDR3 has 12 residues. Germline V gene data show CDR1 as KGHSH and CDR2 as LQKENI. What was sequenced was PBMCs. The receptor was isolated from a middle-aged man in good health and CMV-seropositive. This sequence joins TRBV18 and TRBJ2-2; D is unresolved. CDR3: CASQVATGELFF. The DNA of the CDR3 is TGTGCCAGTCAGGTCGCCACCGGGGAGCTGTTTTTT.